A single sample gave rise to the 3 T cell receptor beta chains below, sequenced in a study of blood T cell repertoires in COVID-19 (TCRdb year 2020). Preparation of the library involved the immunoSEQ multiplex PCR assay. Here the immuneACCESS table is served through TCRdb, limited to in-frame sequences with V and J called. Missing clones are a known gap in these copies; in checked studies unresolved V genes cover under half, and the rest lacks a known reason. The sample records 150,000 to 200,000 clones, under 90% of which are singletons. The top ten hold 8% of the sample. Sequencing input: PBMCs or T cells enriched from blood (not recorded which). The receptor source for this set is a woman between 50 and 59 years old who had recovered from COVID-19.

This clone was seen once. The CDR3 DNA sequence: TGTGCCAGCTCACCGGTGGGGCAGGGGGCTCAGCCCCAGCATTTT. It specifies CASSPVGQGAQPQHF. The V call is TRBV18, the J call TRBJ1-5; 8 nucleotides match TRBD1. The CDR3 runs to 15 residues. V lost 3 bases, J lost 6 bases, and 7 bases stayed unmatched. CDR1 is KGHSH, CDR2 LQKENI, per germline.

This clone was recorded only once. V is TRBV28 and J is TRBJ2-3, with 8 positions matching TRBD1. The J segment lost 3 bases and the V segment lost 4 bases, leaving 12 bases of the junction unmatched. The CDR3 extends over 17 amino acids. Germline-derived CDR1 and CDR2 are MDHEN and SYDVKM. The CDR3 here is CASSYQGAGRRTDTQYF. Here the CDR3 DNA reads TGTGCCAGCAGTTACCAGGGGGCGGGAAGGCGAACAGATACGCAGTATTTT.

The genes are TRBV9 and TRBJ2-1, with D maybe TRBD2 (8 bases). Germline V gene sequence: CDR1 SGDLS, CDR2 YYNGEE. The ends were cut back, 0 bases at V and 4 bases at J, with 20 bases in the middle. The CDR3 loop spans 18 amino acids. The DNA for the CDR3 is TGTGCCAGCAGCGTAGAAGGACTAGCCAGGGGGTCTTACAATGAGCAGTTCTTC. It is translated as CASSVEGLARGSYNEQFF.